One sample yielded the 3 T cell receptor beta chains listed below, sequenced in a study of blood T cell repertoires in COVID-19. The assay was immunoSEQ multiplex PCR, and TCRdb's table has in-frame clones only and misses some. This repertoire shows roughly 340,000 clones, more than 70% found once; its top ten account for less than 2.5%. The sample was PBMCs or T cells enriched from blood (not recorded which). These receptor sequences come from a man between 40 and 49 years old in a cohort exposed to, infected with or recovered from COVID-19 (not recorded which).

In this sample, this clone turned up a few times. This chain uses TRBV18 with TRBJ2-6; D may be TRBD2 (6 bases). V shed 2 bases and J shed 0 bases, with 11 bases lying between them. The CDR3 extends over 17 amino acids. Per the germline V gene, CDR1 is KGHSH and CDR2 is LQKENI. Written as DNA, the CDR3 is TGTGCCAGCTCACCAGGCGGGGCCTACTCTGGGGCCAACGTCCTGACTTTC. Translated, it gives CASSPGGAYSGANVLTF.

The V call is TRBV19, the J call TRBJ2-1, with D possibly TRBD2 on 6 matching bases. The CDR3 consists of 13 residues. Germline-derived CDR1 and CDR2 are LNHDA and SQIVND (reference sequence). The V end was cut by 1 base, the J end by 12 bases, with 13 bases between. In DNA form, the CDR3 reads TGTGCCAGTAGTATAGTAGGAGGGAGTTGGCAGTTCTTC. The encoded protein is CASSIVGGSWQFF.

This clone has just a few counts. The V gene is TRBV5-5, the J gene TRBJ2-7; the match to TRBD1 covers 7 bases. Losses at the gene ends were 4 bases for V and 7 bases for J; bases not matched to a gene: 8. This CDR3 is built from 13 residues. Looked up from germline, CDR1 is SGHKS and CDR2 is YYEKEE (reference sequence). The CDR3 region has the DNA TGTGCCAGCAGCATAAGGGGGCCTGGGGAGCAGTACTTC. Translating it yields CASSIRGPGEQYF.